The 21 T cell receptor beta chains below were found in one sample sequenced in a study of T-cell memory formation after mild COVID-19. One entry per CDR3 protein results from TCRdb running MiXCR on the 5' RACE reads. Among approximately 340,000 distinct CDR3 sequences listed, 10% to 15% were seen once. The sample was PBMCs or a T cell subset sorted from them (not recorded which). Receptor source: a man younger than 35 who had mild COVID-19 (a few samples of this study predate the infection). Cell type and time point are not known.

The CDR3 nucleotides are TGTGCCAGCAGCCAAGTCCCGGGACAGGGAAATCTCGGATCTGGAAACACCATATATTTT. This translates into CASSQVPGQGNLGSGNTIYF. The V and J genes are TRBV4-2 and TRBJ1-3, with TRBD1 matching 9 bases. The V gene end was trimmed by 1 base and the J gene end by 1 base; junction bases not matched to a gene: 14. This CDR3 region has 20 residues. Germline CDR1 LGHNA, CDR2 YNFKEQ.

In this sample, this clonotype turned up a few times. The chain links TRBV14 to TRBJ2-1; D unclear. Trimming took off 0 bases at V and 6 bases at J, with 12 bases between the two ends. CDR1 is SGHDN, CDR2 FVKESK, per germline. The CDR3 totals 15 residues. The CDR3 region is CASSQDFIRPNEQFF. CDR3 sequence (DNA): TGTGCCAGCAGCCAAGATTTTATTCGCCCCAATGAGCAGTTCTTC.

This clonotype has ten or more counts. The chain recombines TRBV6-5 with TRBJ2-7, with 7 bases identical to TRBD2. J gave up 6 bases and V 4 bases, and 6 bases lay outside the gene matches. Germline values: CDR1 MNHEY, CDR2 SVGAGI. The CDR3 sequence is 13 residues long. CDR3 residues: CASSFFWGGEQYF. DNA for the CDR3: TGTGCCAGCAGTTTTTTCTGGGGGGGCGAGCAGTACTTC.

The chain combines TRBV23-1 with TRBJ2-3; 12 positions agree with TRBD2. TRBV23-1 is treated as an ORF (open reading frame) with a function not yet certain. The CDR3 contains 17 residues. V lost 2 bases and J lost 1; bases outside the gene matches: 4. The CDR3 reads CASSQTASGRGTDTQYF. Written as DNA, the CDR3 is TGCGCCAGCAGTCAAACGGCTAGCGGGAGGGGCACAGATACGCAGTATTTT.

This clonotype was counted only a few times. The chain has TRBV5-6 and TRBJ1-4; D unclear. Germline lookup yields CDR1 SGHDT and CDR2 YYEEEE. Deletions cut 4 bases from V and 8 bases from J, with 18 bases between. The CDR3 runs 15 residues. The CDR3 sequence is CASSNRDQPPEKLFF. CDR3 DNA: TGTGCCAGCAGCAACCGTGATCAACCCCCGGAAAAACTGTTTTTT.

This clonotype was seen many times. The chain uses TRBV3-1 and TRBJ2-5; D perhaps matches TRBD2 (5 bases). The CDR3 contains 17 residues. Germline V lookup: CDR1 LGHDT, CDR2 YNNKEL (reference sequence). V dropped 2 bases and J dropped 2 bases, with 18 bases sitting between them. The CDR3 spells CASSQRPNYGIQETQYF. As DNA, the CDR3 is TGTGCCAGCAGCCAAAGGCCGAACTACGGGATACAAGAGACCCAGTACTTC.

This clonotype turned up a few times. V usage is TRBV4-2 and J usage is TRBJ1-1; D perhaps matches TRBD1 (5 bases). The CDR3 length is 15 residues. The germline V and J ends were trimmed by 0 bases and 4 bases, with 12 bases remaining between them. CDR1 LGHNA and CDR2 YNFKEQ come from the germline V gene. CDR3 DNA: TGTGCCAGCAGCCAAGAGAGACCAGGGACCACTGAAGCTTTCTTT. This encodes CASSQERPGTTEAFF.

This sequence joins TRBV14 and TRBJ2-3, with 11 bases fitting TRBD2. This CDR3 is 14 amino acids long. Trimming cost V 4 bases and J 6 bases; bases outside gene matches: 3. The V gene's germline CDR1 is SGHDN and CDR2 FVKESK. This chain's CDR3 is CASSRRLAGDTQYF. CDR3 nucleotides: TGTGCCAGCAGCCGCCGACTAGCGGGGGATACGCAGTATTTT.

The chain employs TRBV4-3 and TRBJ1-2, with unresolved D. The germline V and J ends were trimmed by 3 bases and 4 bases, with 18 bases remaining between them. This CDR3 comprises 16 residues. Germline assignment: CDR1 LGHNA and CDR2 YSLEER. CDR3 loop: CASSHVTNTAGYGYTF. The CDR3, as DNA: TGCGCCAGCAGCCATGTGACAAATACTGCGGGCTATGGCTACACCTTC.

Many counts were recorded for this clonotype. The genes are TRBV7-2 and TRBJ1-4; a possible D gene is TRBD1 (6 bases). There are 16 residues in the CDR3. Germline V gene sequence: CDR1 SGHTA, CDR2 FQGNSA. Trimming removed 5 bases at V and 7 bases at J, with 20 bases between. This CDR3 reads CASSLNGGGASEKLFF. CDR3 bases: TGTGCCAGCAGCCTAAACGGGGGGGGCGCGAGTGAAAAACTGTTTTTT. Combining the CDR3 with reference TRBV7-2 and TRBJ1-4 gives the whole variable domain GAGVSQSPSNKVTEKGKDVELRCDPISGHTALYWYRQSLGQGLEFLIYFQGNSAPDKSGLPSDRFSAERTGGSVSTLTIQRTQQEDSAVYLCASSLNGGGASEKLFFGSGTQLSVL.

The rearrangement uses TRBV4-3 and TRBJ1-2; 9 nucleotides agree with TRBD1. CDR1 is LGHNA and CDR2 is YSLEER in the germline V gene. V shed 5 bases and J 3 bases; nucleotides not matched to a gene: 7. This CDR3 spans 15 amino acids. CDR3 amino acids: CASSFGRQGDYGYTF. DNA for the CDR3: TGCGCCAGCAGCTTCGGAAGACAGGGGGACTATGGCTACACCTTC.

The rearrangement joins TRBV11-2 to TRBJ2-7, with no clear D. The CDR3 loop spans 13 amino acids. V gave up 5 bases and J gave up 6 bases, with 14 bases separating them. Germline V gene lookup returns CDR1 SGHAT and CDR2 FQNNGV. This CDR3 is CASSLYTTREQYV. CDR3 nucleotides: TGTGCCAGCAGCCTGTACACGACACGCGAGCAGTACGTC.

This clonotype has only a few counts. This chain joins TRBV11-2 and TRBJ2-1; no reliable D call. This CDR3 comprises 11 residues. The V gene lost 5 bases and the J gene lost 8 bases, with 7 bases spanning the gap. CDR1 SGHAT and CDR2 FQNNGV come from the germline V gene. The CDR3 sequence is CASSLDHEQFF. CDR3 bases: TGTGCCAGCAGCCTGGACCATGAGCAGTTCTTC.

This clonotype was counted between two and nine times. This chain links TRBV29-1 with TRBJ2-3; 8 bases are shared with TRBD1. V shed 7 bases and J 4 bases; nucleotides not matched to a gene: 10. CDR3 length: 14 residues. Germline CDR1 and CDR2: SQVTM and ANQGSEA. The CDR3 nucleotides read TGCAGCGCCCGCCTCCAGGGGGCCTCAGATACGCAGTATTTT. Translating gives CSARLQGASDTQYF.

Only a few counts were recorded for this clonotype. DNA for the CDR3: TGTGCCAGCAGTTTAGGGAAGAACACTGAAGCTTTCTTT. Its translation is CASSLGKNTEAFF. This sequence joins TRBV12-3 or TRBV12-4 and TRBJ1-1; D gene uncertain. This CDR3 is 13 amino acids long. The V end was cut by 1 base, the J end by 1 base, with 4 bases between.

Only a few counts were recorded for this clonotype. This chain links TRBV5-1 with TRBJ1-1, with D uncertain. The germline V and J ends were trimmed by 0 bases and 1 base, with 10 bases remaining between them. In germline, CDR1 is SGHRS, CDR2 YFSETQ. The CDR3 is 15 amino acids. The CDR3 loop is CASSLALSPNTEAFF. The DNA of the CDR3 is TGCGCCAGCAGCTTGGCTTTGTCTCCGAACACTGAAGCTTTCTTT. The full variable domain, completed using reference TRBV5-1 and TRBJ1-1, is KAGVTQTPRYLIKTRGQQVTLSCSPISGHRSVSWYQQTPGQGLQFLFEYFSETQRNKGNFPGRFSGRQFSNSRSEMNVSTLELGDSALYLCASSLALSPNTEAFFGQGTRLTVV.

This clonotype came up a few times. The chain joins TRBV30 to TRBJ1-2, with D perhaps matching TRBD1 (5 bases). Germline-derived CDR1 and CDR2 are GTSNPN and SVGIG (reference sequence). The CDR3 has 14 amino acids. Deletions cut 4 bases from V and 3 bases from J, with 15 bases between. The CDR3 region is CAWTLGDRDYGYTF. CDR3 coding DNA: TGTGCCTGGACCCTAGGGGACCGAGACTATGGCTACACCTTC.

The CDR3 coding sequence is TGCGCCAGCAGCCAAGATTGGGCAGACTATGGCTACACCTTC. Translation: CASSQDWADYGYTF. J is TRBJ1-2 and V is TRBV4-3; D is uncertain. CDR1 and CDR2 from the germline V gene are LGHNA and YSLEER. V gave up 0 bases and J gave up 3 bases, with 8 bases separating them. The CDR3 is 14 residues long.

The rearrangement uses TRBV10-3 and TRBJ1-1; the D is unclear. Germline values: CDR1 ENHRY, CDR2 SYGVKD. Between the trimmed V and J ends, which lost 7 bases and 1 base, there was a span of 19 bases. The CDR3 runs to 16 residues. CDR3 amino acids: CAITTGSREANTEAFF. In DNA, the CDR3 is TGTGCCATCACCACGGGGTCCCGGGAAGCGAACACTGAAGCTTTCTTT.

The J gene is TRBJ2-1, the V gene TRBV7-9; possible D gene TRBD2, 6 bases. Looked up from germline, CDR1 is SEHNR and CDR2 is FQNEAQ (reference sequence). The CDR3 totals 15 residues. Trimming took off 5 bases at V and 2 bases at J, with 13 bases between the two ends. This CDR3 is CASSPGVSTYNEQFF. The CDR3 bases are TGTGCCAGCAGCCCGGGGGTATCAACCTACAATGAGCAGTTCTTC.

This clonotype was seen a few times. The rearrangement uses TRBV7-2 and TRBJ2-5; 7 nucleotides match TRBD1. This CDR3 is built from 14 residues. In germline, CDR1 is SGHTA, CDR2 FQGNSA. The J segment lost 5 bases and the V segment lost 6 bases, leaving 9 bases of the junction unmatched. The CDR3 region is CASRTTGAGETQYF. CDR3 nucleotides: TGTGCCAGCAGGACTACAGGGGCTGGGGAGACCCAGTACTTC.